The 26 T cell receptor beta chains in this list originate from one sample, sequenced in a study of identical twins. TCRdb re-derived calls from the 5' RACE reads in MiXCR, one entry per CDR3 protein. The data show roughly 240,000 distinct CDR3 sequences, with approximately 7% seen just once and 3.5% to 4% held by the top ten. This sample also belongs to another study, concerning yellow fever vaccine responses in identical twins.

Sequenced sample: memory (CD45RO+) T cells sorted from blood. The receptors here all came from a woman under 30 in good health.

V is TRBV28 and J is TRBJ2-5, with 7 bases fitting TRBD1. Per the germline V gene, CDR1 is MDHEN and CDR2 is SYDVKM. This CDR3 has 14 amino acids. J lost 4 bases, V lost 4 bases, and 6 bases had no gene match. Written as DNA, the CDR3 is TGTGCCAGCAGTTCCATGACAGGGTTAGAGACCCAGTACTTC. This codes for CASSSMTGLETQYF.

On this clonotype itself: This may stem from a read error, because a much larger clone lies one nucleotide away. The chain is built from TRBV10-3 and TRBJ1-2, with D unclear. This CDR3 is 12 amino acids long. In germline, CDR1 is ENHRY, CDR2 SYGVKD. V was trimmed by 6 bases and J by 4 bases, leaving 9 bases between them. The CDR3 DNA sequence: TGTGCCATCAGAAACCCCACCTATGGCTACACCTTC. It codes for CAIRNPTYGYTF.

The chain is built from TRBV12-3 or TRBV12-4 and TRBJ1-1; D remains unclear. The CDR3 covers 13 residues. Trimming pared 8 bases from V and 4 bases from J, leaving 14 bases between. The CDR3 region has the DNA TGTGCCAGCGTTGGGTGGGGTAGCACTGAAGCTTTCTTT. Protein: CASVGWGSTEAFF.

This chain connects TRBV6-5 to TRBJ2-3, with 7 bases that match TRBD1. The V gene end was trimmed by 0 bases and the J gene end by 4 bases; junction bases not matched to a gene: 7. Germline V gene lookup returns CDR1 MNHEY and CDR2 SVGAGI. This CDR3 is 16 amino acids long. As DNA, the CDR3 is TGTGCCAGCAGTTACTCAGGGGGCGCCGCGGCAGATACGCAGTATTTT. It codes for CASSYSGGAAADTQYF.

This clonotype came up many times. The rearrangement joins TRBV7-2 to TRBJ1-2, with D perhaps TRBD1 (5 bases). CDR1 and CDR2 from the germline V gene are SGHTA and FQGNSA. The CDR3 consists of 13 residues. The V and J ends lost 3 bases and 4 bases respectively, with 9 bases between them. As DNA, the CDR3 is TGTGCCAGCAGCTTTGAGGGGCTCTATGGCTACACCTTC. Encoded protein: CASSFEGLYGYTF.

The J gene is TRBJ2-5, the V gene TRBV11-1; 8 bases are a match to TRBD2. The CDR3 extends over 13 amino acids. Germline CDR1 SGHAT, CDR2 FQDESV (reference sequence). Germline trimming cut 5 bases from V and 3 bases from J; bases unmatched to any gene: 2. The CDR3 DNA reads TGTGCCAGCAGCCTTAGCGGGAAAGAGACCCAGTACTTC. Protein product: CASSLSGKETQYF. Variable domain in full (rest from reference TRBV11-1 and TRBJ2-5): EAEVAQSPRYKITEKSQAVAFWCDPISGHATLYWYRQILGQGPELLVQFQDESVVDDSQLPKDRFSAERLKGVDSTLKIQPAELGDSAMYLCASSLSGKETQYFGPGTRLLVL.

V gene TRBV5-6 combines with J gene TRBJ2-5; D might be TRBD1 (5 bases). CDR1 is SGHDT, CDR2 YYEEEE, per germline. Between the trimmed V and J ends, which lost 1 base and 5 bases, there was a span of 18 bases. The CDR3 runs to 16 residues. The CDR3 DNA is TGTGCCAGCAGCTTGTTTGGCCCAGGGCTCTGGGAGACCCAGTACTTC. It specifies CASSLFGPGLWETQYF.

About this clonotype: Being one base from a much bigger clone, this may be a read error. The chain couples TRBV5-1 to TRBJ2-3; possibly TRBD2 for D (6 bases). The V gene's germline CDR1 is SGHRS and CDR2 YFSETQ. Trimming shortened V by 2 bases and J by 4 bases, and 17 bases separated the two germline ends. There are 16 residues in the CDR3. The CDR3 loop reads CASSFEFGGLPDTQYF. The CDR3 coding sequence is TGCGCCAGCAGCTTTGAGTTCGGGGGTTTGCCAGATACGCAGTATTTT.

This clonotype was observed at least ten times. The chain couples TRBV20-1 to TRBJ2-1; 7 positions match TRBD2. With V trimmed by 5 bases and J by 7 bases, 8 bases remained unmatched. This CDR3 contains 13 residues. The germline gives CDR1 DFQATT, CDR2 SNEGSKA (reference sequence). CDR3 loop: CSALGREGNEQFF. The CDR3 DNA follows: TGCAGTGCTTTGGGGAGGGAGGGGAATGAGCAGTTCTTC.

The chain links TRBV28 to TRBJ2-1; 15 nucleotides agree with TRBD2. J was trimmed by 1 base and V by 2 bases; bases with no gene match: 3. The CDR3 length is 18 residues. Looked up from germline, CDR1 is MDHEN and CDR2 is SYDVKM. CDR3 nucleotides: TGTGCCAGCAGTTTAGGACTAGCGGGAGGGCTATCCTACAATGAGCAGTTCTTC. The encoded protein is CASSLGLAGGLSYNEQFF.

This clonotype appeared many times. V usage is TRBV3-1 and J usage is TRBJ2-5, with 8 bases aligning to TRBD1. The CDR3 has 18 residues. Germline trimming cut 0 bases from V and 4 bases from J; bases unmatched to any gene: 13. The V gene's germline CDR1 is LGHDT and CDR2 YNNKEL (reference sequence). CDR3 in DNA: TGTGCCAGCAGCCAAGATCTCGTTACAGGGGGGTTGGGAGAGACCCAGTACTTC. The encoded protein is CASSQDLVTGGLGETQYF.

This clonotype appeared a few times. The V and J genes are TRBV7-9 and TRBJ2-3, with a weak D call TRBD2 (5 bases). The length of the CDR3 is 15 residues. With 1 base removed from V and 7 bases from J, the gap between germline ends came to 15 bases. Germline CDR1 is SEHNR and CDR2 is FQNEAQ (reference sequence). CDR3 loop: CASSLESVAGHTQYF. For the CDR3, the DNA is TGTGCCAGCAGCTTAGAATCAGTGGCGGGCCATACGCAGTATTTT.

The V call is TRBV10-1, the J call TRBJ2-5, with 7 positions matching TRBD1. CDR3 length equals 14 residues. The germline V gene has CDR1 WNHNN and CDR2 SYGVQD (reference sequence). V shed 3 bases and J 6 bases; nucleotides not matched to a gene: 7. The CDR3 loop reads CASSEGAGGKTQYF. The DNA for the CDR3 is TGCGCCAGCAGTGAAGGGGCAGGGGGTAAGACCCAGTACTTC.

This clonotype was detected many times. This rearrangement joins TRBV25-1 to TRBJ1-6; the D is unclear. V was cut by 5 bases and J by 7 bases, with 9 bases left in between. The CDR3 has 13 amino acids. Germline values: CDR1 MGHDK, CDR2 SYGVNS. As DNA, the CDR3 is TGTGCCAGCAGTCCATCCCCCAATTCACCCCTCCACTTT. Translating it yields CASSPSPNSPLHF.

In this sample, this clonotype turned up a few times. This chain connects TRBV6-2 or TRBV6-3 to TRBJ2-5; no definite D call. CDR1 and CDR2 (germline): MNHEY, SVGEGT. The CDR3 is made up of 12 amino acids. Trimming pared 6 bases from V and 4 bases from J, leaving 9 bases between. CDR3 sequence reads: CASRTSVETQYF. The CDR3 DNA sequence: TGTGCCAGCAGGACAAGTGTAGAGACCCAGTACTTC.

This clonotype was seen more than once but under ten times. This chain connects TRBV2 to TRBJ2-5; D gene uncertain. V lost 4 bases to trimming and J lost 3 bases, with 9 bases between them. Germline V CDR1 and CDR2: SNHLY, FYNNEI. There are 13 residues in the CDR3. The chain's CDR3 is CASSVLFKETQYF. The CDR3 nucleotides are TGTGCCAGCAGTGTTTTGTTCAAAGAGACCCAGTACTTC. The whole variable domain, remainder taken from reference TRBV2 and TRBJ2-5, is EPEVTQTPSHQVTQMGQEVILRCVPISNHLYFYWYRQILGQKVEFLVSFYNNEISEKSEIFDDQFSVERPDGSNFTLKIRSTKLEDSAMYFCASSVLFKETQYFGPGTRLLVL.

This clonotype appeared a few times. The CDR3 loop is CASRVTSGANVLTF. DNA of the CDR3: TGTGCCAGCAGAGTGACCTCTGGGGCCAACGTCCTGACTTTC. The rearrangement uses TRBV6-2 or TRBV6-3 and TRBJ2-6, with D hard to call. Germline CDR1 reads MNHEY; CDR2 reads SVGEGT. The CDR3 has 14 amino acids. The ends were cut back, 6 bases at V and 0 bases at J, with 6 bases in the middle.

This clonotype was recorded at least ten times. This chain connects TRBV20-1 to TRBJ2-1, with a tentative D call TRBD2 (5 bases). Trimming cost V 5 bases and J 5 bases, with 10 bases left between them. The length of the CDR3 is 12 residues. CDR1 is DFQATT and CDR2 is SNEGSKA in the germline V gene (reference sequence). For the CDR3, the DNA is TGCAGTGCTGGGAGACCCAACAATGAGCAGTTCTTC. This encodes CSAGRPNNEQFF.

This clonotype showed up just a few times. This chain links TRBV28 with TRBJ1-5, with 9 bases fitting TRBD1. The J segment lost 7 bases and the V segment lost 6 bases, leaving 7 bases of the junction unmatched. The CDR3 has 14 residues. Germline V lookup: CDR1 MDHEN, CDR2 SYDVKM. The CDR3: CASRGTGKIQPQHF. The CDR3 nucleotides read TGTGCCAGCAGAGGGACAGGGAAAATCCAGCCCCAGCATTTT. The full variable domain, with the rest looked up from reference TRBV28 and TRBJ1-5, is DVKVTQSSRYLVKRTGEKVFLECVQDMDHENMFWYRQDPGLGLRLIYFSYDVKMKEKGDIPEGYSVSREKKERFSLILESASTNQTSMYLCASRGTGKIQPQHFGDGTRLSIL.

V gene TRBV14 combines with J gene TRBJ2-3; a possible D gene is TRBD1 (6 bases). Germline V lookup: CDR1 SGHDN, CDR2 FVKESK. This CDR3 comprises 15 residues. The V end was cut by 3 bases, the J end by 2 bases, with 12 bases between. CDR3 amino acids: CASSQTTGVTDTQYF. CDR3 nucleotide sequence: TGTGCCAGCAGCCAGACGACAGGAGTCACAGATACGCAGTATTTT.

This chain links TRBV12-3 or TRBV12-4 with TRBJ1-4; D gene uncertain. CDR3 length equals 14 residues. V was pared by 5 bases and J by 0 bases, with 7 bases between. The CDR3 reads CASSGVPTNEKLFF. CDR3 coding DNA: TGTGCCAGCAGTGGGGTCCCAACTAATGAAAAACTGTTTTTT.

This chain connects TRBV4-2 to TRBJ2-1; D gene uncertain. There are 15 residues in the CDR3. The ends were cut back, 0 bases at V and 7 bases at J, with 13 bases in the middle. The germline V gene encodes CDR1 LGHNA and CDR2 YNFKEQ. CDR3 sequence: CASSQDFAIGNEQFF. CDR3 coding DNA: TGTGCCAGCAGCCAAGATTTCGCTATTGGAAATGAGCAGTTCTTC.

CDR3: CASSVSLTSYEQYF. CDR3 nucleotide sequence: TGTGCCAGCAGCGTTTCACTAACCTCCTACGAGCAGTACTTC. V is TRBV9 and J is TRBJ2-7; D gene ambiguous. This CDR3 region has 14 residues. Germline CDR1 and CDR2: SGDLS and YYNGEE. Trimming removed 2 bases at V and 0 bases at J, with 9 bases between.

This clonotype was picked up a small number of times. This chain links TRBV5-6 with TRBJ2-7; 11 bases line up with TRBD2. The V gene end was trimmed by 4 bases and the J gene end by 3 bases; junction bases not matched to a gene: 6. This CDR3 region has 15 residues. Germline V gives CDR1 SGHDT, CDR2 YYEEEE. CDR3 bases: TGTGCCAGCAGCGTCACTAGCGGGAGACTCTACGAGCAGTACTTC. Translation: CASSVTSGRLYEQYF.

This chain links TRBV11-3 with TRBJ2-2; no clear D gene. Trimming removed 6 bases from V and 3 bases from J, with 5 bases in between. Germline V gene data show CDR1 as SGHNT and CDR2 as YENEEA. This CDR3 is 12 amino acids long. The CDR3 loop reads CASRLYTGELFF. The CDR3 DNA follows: TGTGCCAGCAGACTGTACACCGGGGAGCTGTTTTTT.

There are a few counts of this clonotype. The chain is built from TRBV7-9 and TRBJ2-1; a possible D gene is TRBD2 (6 bases). V was trimmed by 1 base and J by 4 bases, leaving 11 bases between them. The CDR3 length is 15 residues. The germline CDR1 and CDR2 sequences are SEHNR and FQNEAQ (reference sequence). For the CDR3, the DNA is TGTGCCAGCAGCTTAGGGGGCGGGGTTTACAATGAGCAGTTCTTC. Translated, it gives CASSLGGGVYNEQFF.